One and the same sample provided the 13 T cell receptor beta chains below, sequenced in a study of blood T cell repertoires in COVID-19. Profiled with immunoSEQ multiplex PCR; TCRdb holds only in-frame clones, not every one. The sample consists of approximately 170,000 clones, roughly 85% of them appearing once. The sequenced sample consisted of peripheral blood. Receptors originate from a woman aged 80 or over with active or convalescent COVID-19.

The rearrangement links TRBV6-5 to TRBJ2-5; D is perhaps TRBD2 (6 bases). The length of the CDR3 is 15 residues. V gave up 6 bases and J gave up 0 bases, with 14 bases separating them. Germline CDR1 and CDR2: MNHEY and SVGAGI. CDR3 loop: CASSQPGVYQETQYF. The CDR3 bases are TGTGCCAGCAGCCAACCGGGAGTATACCAAGAGACCCAGTACTTC.

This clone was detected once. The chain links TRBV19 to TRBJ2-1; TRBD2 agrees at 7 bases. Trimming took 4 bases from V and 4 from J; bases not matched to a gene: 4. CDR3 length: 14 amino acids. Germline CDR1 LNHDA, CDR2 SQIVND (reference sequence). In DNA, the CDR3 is TGTGCCAGTAGTACCCAAGCGGGGTACAATGAGCAGTTCTTC. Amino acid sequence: CASSTQAGYNEQFF.

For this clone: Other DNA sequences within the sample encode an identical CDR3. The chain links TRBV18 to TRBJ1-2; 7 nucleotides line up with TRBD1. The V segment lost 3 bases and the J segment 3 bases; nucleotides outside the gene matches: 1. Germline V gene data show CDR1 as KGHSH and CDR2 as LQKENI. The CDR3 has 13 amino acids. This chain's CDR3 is CASSPTGDYGYTF. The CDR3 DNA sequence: TGTGCCAGCTCACCTACAGGGGACTATGGCTACACCTTC.

In DNA, the CDR3 is TGTGCCAGCAGTAGGCAGGGGAACACTGAAGCTTTCTTT. Protein sequence: CASSRQGNTEAFF. The genes are TRBV9 and TRBJ1-1, with TRBD1 as a possible D gene (5 bases). The CDR3 loop spans 13 amino acids. The V and J ends lost 5 bases and 1 base respectively, with 9 bases between them. CDR1 is SGDLS and CDR2 is YYNGEE in the germline V gene.

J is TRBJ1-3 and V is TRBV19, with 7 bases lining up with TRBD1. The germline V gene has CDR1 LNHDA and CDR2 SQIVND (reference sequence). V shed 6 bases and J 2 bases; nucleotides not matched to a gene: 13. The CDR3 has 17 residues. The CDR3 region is CASSLLSDRLAGNTIYF. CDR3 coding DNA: TGTGCCAGTAGCCTCTTATCGGACAGGCTCGCTGGAAACACCATATATTTT. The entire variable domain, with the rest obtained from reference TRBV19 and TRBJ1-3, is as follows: DGGITQSPKYLFRKEGQNVTLSCEQNLNHDAMYWYRQDPGQGLRLIYYSQIVNDFQKGDIAEGYSVSREKKESFPLTVTSAQKNPTAFYLCASSLLSDRLAGNTIYFGEGSWLTVV.

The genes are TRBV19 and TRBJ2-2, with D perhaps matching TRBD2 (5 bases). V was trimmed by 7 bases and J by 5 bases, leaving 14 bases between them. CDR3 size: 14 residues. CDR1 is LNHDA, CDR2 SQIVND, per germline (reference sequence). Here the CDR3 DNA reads TGTGCCAGTAAGGCCGGGTCGGGAACCGGGGAGCTGTTTTTT. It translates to CASKAGSGTGELFF.

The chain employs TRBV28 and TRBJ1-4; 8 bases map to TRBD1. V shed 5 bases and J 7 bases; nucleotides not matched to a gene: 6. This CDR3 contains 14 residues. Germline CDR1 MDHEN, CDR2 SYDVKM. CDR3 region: CASSGQGLAEKLFF. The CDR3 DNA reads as TGTGCCAGCAGTGGACAGGGATTAGCTGAAAAACTGTTTTTT.

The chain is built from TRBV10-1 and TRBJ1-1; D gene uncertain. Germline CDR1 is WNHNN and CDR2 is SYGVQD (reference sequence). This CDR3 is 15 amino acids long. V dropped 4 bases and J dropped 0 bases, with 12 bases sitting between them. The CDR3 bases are TGCGCCAGCAGTGGCAGCAGCGGGGTGAACACTGAAGCTTTCTTT. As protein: CASSGSSGVNTEAFF.

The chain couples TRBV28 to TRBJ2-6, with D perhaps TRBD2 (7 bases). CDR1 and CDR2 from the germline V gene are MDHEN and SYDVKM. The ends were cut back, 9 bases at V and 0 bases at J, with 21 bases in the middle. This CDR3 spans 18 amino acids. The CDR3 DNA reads TGTGCCAGTACCATGGCGGGGGCCAAAAGCTCTGGGGCCAACGTCCTGACTTTC. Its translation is CASTMAGAKSSGANVLTF.

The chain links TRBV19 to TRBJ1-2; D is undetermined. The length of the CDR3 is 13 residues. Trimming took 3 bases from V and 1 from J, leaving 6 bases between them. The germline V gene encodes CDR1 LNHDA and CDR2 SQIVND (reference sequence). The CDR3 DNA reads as TGTGCCAGTAGTATGGTCGGTAACTATGGCTACACCTTC. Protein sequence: CASSMVGNYGYTF.

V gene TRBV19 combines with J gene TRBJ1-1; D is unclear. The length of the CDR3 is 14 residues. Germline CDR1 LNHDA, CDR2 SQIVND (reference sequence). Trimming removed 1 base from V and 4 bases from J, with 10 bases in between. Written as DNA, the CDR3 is TGTGCCAGTAGTATAGGTTCCGGTGGCACTGAAGCTTTCTTT. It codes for CASSIGSGGTEAFF.

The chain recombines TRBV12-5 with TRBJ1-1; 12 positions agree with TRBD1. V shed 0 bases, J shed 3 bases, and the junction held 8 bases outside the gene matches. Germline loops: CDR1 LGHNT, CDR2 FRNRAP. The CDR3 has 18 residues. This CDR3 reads CASGLVRGTGGWYTEAFF. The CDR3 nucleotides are TGTGCTAGTGGTTTGGTACGGGGGACAGGGGGCTGGTACACTGAAGCTTTCTTT.

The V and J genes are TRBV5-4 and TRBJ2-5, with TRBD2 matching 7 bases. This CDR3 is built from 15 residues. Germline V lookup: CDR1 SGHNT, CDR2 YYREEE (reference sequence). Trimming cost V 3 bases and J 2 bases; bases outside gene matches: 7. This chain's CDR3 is CASSSPSGRQETQYF. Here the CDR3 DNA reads TGTGCCAGCAGCTCCCCTAGCGGTCGACAAGAGACCCAGTACTTC.